The 28 T cell receptor beta chains below all came from one sample that was sequenced in a study of read filtering for tumor transcriptome and immune sequencing. From 400 to 450 ng of RNA, a library with molecular barcoded alpha/delta and beta/gamma adaptors was made. TCRdb independently ran MiXCR on the reads; one entry per CDR3 protein. The repertoire consists of more than 70,000 distinct CDR3 sequences, with around a fifth occurring once and the leading ten covering roughly an eighth. Sequenced input: a population of CD138-negative cells sorted from bone marrow. Receptor source: a donor aged 40 or over with multiple myeloma.

This clonotype showed up just a few times. The rearrangement links TRBV2 to TRBJ2-7; TRBD2 aligns across 10 bases. The CDR3 spans 13 residues. With 6 bases clipped from V and 2 bases from J, the junction kept 1 base outside the gene matches. Germline V gene data show CDR1 as SNHLY and CDR2 as FYNNEI. The CDR3 spells CASRGTSAYEQYF. CDR3 bases: TGTGCCAGCAGGGGGACTAGCGCCTACGAGCAGTACTTC.

This clonotype has ten or more counts. This CDR3 reads CSARDSGSSTYGYTF. The CDR3 region has the DNA TGCAGTGCTAGAGATTCGGGCAGCTCCACCTATGGCTACACCTTC. The rearrangement uses TRBV20-1 and TRBJ1-2; D is unclear. Trimming stripped 0 bases from V and 4 bases from J, with 15 bases between. CDR1 and CDR2 (germline): DFQATT, SNEGSKA (reference sequence). The CDR3 is 15 amino acids.

This clonotype was counted at least ten times. The V gene is TRBV7-9, the J gene TRBJ2-7; D possibly matches TRBD1 or TRBD2 (5 bases each). The CDR3 is made up of 17 amino acids. In germline, CDR1 is SEHNR, CDR2 FQNEAQ (reference sequence). Trimming took 2 bases from V and 0 from J, leaving 17 bases between them. CDR3 protein: CASSLLVRDGSSYEQYF. The CDR3 DNA reads TGTGCCAGCAGCTTACTGGTCCGGGACGGAAGCTCCTACGAGCAGTACTTC.

This clonotype was recorded many times. V usage is TRBV2 and J usage is TRBJ2-1; 9 nucleotides align to TRBD1. The germline V gene encodes CDR1 SNHLY and CDR2 FYNNEI. V trimming: 8 bases; J trimming: 11 bases; junction bases outside the gene matches: 13. CDR3 length equals 14 residues. For the CDR3, the DNA is TGTGCCAGCGGCCGGGACAGGGAGATCTTGAAGCAGTTCTTC. This codes for CASGRDREILKQFF.

This sequence joins TRBV7-3 and TRBJ2-7; 9 bases line up with TRBD1. From germline, CDR1 is SGHTA and CDR2 FQGTGA. The CDR3 has 15 residues. V gave up 5 bases and J gave up 5 bases; unmatched junction bases: 10. The CDR3 region is CASSPLGTGIHEQYF. The CDR3 coding sequence is TGTGCCAGCAGCCCCCTCGGGACAGGGATCCACGAGCAGTACTTC. Full variable domain (remainder filled in from reference TRBV7-3 and TRBJ2-7): GAGVSQTPSNKVTEKGKYVELRCDPISGHTALYWYRQSLGQGPEFLIYFQGTGAADDSGLPNDRFFAVRPEGSVSTLKIQRTERGDSAVYLCASSPLGTGIHEQYFGPGTRLTVT.

This sequence joins TRBV15 and TRBJ2-7, with D unclear. Germline-derived CDR1 and CDR2 are LNHNV and YYDKDF (reference sequence). Trimming took off 0 bases at V and 4 bases at J, with 13 bases between the two ends. The CDR3 length is 15 residues. This CDR3 is CATSREGKTNYEQYF. In DNA form, the CDR3 reads TGTGCCACCAGCAGAGAGGGCAAGACGAATTACGAGCAGTACTTC.

Concerning this clonotype itself: This may be a read error: a much more frequent sequence differs by one nucleotide. The chain carries TRBV5-1 and TRBJ1-4; D call uncertain. Per germline, CDR1 SGHRS and CDR2 YFSETQ. The length of the CDR3 is 12 residues. V shed 3 bases and J shed 5 bases, with 5 bases lying between them. In DNA form, the CDR3 reads TGCGCCAGCAGCTGGGTCAATGAAAAACTGTTTTTT. Encoded protein: CASSWVNEKLFF.

This clonotype was seen a handful of times. The chain links TRBV11-2 to TRBJ1-1; D is perhaps TRBD1 (6 bases). The ends were cut back, 3 bases at V and 6 bases at J, with 20 bases in the middle. Germline V lookup: CDR1 SGHAT, CDR2 FQNNGV. The CDR3 has 16 amino acids. CDR3 sequence: CASSFWRGASHAEAFF. The CDR3 nucleotides read TGTGCCAGCAGCTTTTGGAGGGGGGCTTCACACGCTGAAGCTTTCTTT.

At least ten counts were recorded for this clonotype. The chain uses TRBV28 and TRBJ1-1; no definite D call. V shed 6 bases and J shed 11 bases, with 22 bases lying between them. There are 14 residues in the CDR3. Germline CDR1 is MDHEN and CDR2 is SYDVKM. CDR3 nucleotides: TGTGCCAGCAGATCCTTGCTCTCCCGGGTCGAGGCTTTCTTT. Amino acids: CASRSLLSRVEAFF. Supplemented by reference TRBV28 and TRBJ1-1, the full variable domain reads DVKVTQSSRYLVKRTGEKVFLECVQDMDHENMFWYRQDPGLGLRLIYFSYDVKMKEKGDIPEGYSVSREKKERFSLILESASTNQTSMYLCASRSLLSRVEAFFGQGTRLTVV.

Ten or more counts support this clonotype. This rearrangement joins TRBV28 to TRBJ1-1; 9 bases match TRBD1. The CDR3 is 15 residues long. Germline assignment: CDR1 MDHEN and CDR2 SYDVKM. J gave up 3 bases and V 5 bases, and 7 bases lay outside the gene matches. The CDR3 DNA follows: TGTGCCAGCAGTCGGACAGGGGTGGGGTACACTGAAGCTTTCTTT. As protein: CASSRTGVGYTEAFF.

Many counts were recorded for this clonotype. V is TRBV29-1 and J is TRBJ2-6; the D is unclear. V was pared by 3 bases and J by 0 bases, with 6 bases between. The CDR3 is 14 residues long. Germline V gene data show CDR1 as SQVTM and CDR2 as ANQGSEA. CDR3: CSVDAGSGANVLTF. In DNA form, the CDR3 reads TGCAGCGTTGATGCAGGCTCTGGGGCCAACGTCCTGACTTTC.

Comment on this clonotype: A read error may explain this, as a much larger clone is one base away. The gene calls are TRBV2 and TRBJ1-4; 7 bases are shared with TRBD1. The CDR3 has 15 amino acids. Trimming cost V 7 bases and J 3 bases; bases outside gene matches: 8. CDR1 is SNHLY, CDR2 FYNNEI, per germline. The CDR3 sequence is CASTRGQGANEKLFF. CDR3 nucleotides: TGTGCCAGCACCCGAGGCCAGGGGGCTAATGAAAAACTGTTTTTT.

The sample holds many counts of this clonotype. V usage is TRBV5-1 and J usage is TRBJ2-3; 8 nucleotides line up with TRBD2. The V segment lost 4 bases and the J segment 4 bases; nucleotides outside the gene matches: 5. Germline V gene sequence: CDR1 SGHRS, CDR2 YFSETQ. The CDR3 is 14 amino acids. CDR3 region: CASSPGRGADTQYF. CDR3 nucleotide sequence: TGCGCCAGCAGCCCGGGGCGGGGGGCAGATACGCAGTATTTT.

This clonotype came up many times. J is TRBJ2-5 and V is TRBV7-8; D gene uncertain. The CDR3 contains 14 residues. The germline gives CDR1 SGHVS, CDR2 FQNEAQ. Trimming pared 1 base from V and 5 bases from J, leaving 11 bases between. Here the CDR3 DNA reads TGTGCCAGCAGCTTAGGGGGATTCGGGGAGACCCAGTACTTC. Translated, it gives CASSLGGFGETQYF.

CDR3 sequence: CASSLDASPDTQYF. The CDR3 coding sequence is TGTGCCAGCAGTTTAGACGCTAGTCCAGATACGCAGTATTTT. The V gene is TRBV2, the J gene TRBJ2-3; D is ambiguous. The CDR3 consists of 14 residues. Germline V gene sequence: CDR1 SNHLY, CDR2 FYNNEI. V shed 5 bases and J shed 4 bases, with 13 bases lying between them.

V gene TRBV27 combines with J gene TRBJ1-5, with 8 bases aligning to TRBD1. The V gene end was trimmed by 3 bases and the J gene end by 3 bases; junction bases not matched to a gene: 7. The CDR3 contains 16 residues. CDR1 and CDR2 from the germline V gene are MNHEY and SMNVEV (reference sequence). The CDR3 reads CASSFRGLKINQPQHF. In DNA form, the CDR3 reads TGTGCCAGCAGTTTCAGGGGGCTAAAAATCAATCAGCCCCAGCATTTT.

This clonotype was seen ten or more times. V is TRBV28 and J is TRBJ2-1, with a tentative D call TRBD2 (5 bases). Germline CDR1 and CDR2: MDHEN and SYDVKM. V was trimmed by 3 bases and J by 3 bases, leaving 18 bases between them. This CDR3 spans 17 amino acids. The CDR3 nucleotides read TGTGCCAGCAGTTTTTGGTTTTACGGACTGAACTACAATGAGCAGTTCTTC. Its protein is CASSFWFYGLNYNEQFF.

This clonotype was counted ten times or more. The V gene is TRBV7-9, the J gene TRBJ2-1, with D unresolved. Trimming took off 2 bases at V and 9 bases at J, with 8 bases between the two ends. The CDR3 runs to 12 residues. The germline gives CDR1 SEHNR, CDR2 FQNEAQ (reference sequence). In DNA form, the CDR3 reads TGTGCCAGCAGCTTATCACATGGTGAGCAGTTCTTC. Its protein product is CASSLSHGEQFF.

The sample holds many counts of this clonotype. This chain uses TRBV3-1 with TRBJ2-1; no reliable D call. V was trimmed by 0 bases and J by 7 bases, leaving 10 bases between them. This CDR3 is built from 14 residues. Germline V gene lookup returns CDR1 LGHDT and CDR2 YNNKEL (reference sequence). The CDR3 here is CASSQDLTQNEQFF. The CDR3 nucleotides read TGTGCCAGCAGCCAAGATCTAACGCAAAATGAGCAGTTCTTC.

This sequence joins TRBV6-1 and TRBJ1-5, with 9 bases lining up with TRBD1. The CDR3 totals 18 residues. With V trimmed by 5 bases and J by 9 bases, 20 bases remained unmatched. Germline V lookup: CDR1 MNHNS, CDR2 SASEGT. The CDR3 region has the DNA TGTGCCAGCAGTAGACGCGGGACAGGGTTTTTTAAAGGGCGGCCCCAGCATTTT. Its protein product is CASSRRGTGFFKGRPQHF.

Of note for this clonotype: This may be a read error: a much more frequent sequence differs by one nucleotide. The gene calls are TRBV7-3 and TRBJ2-1; 12 nucleotides line up with TRBD1. Germline CDR1 and CDR2: SGHTA and FQGTGA. The CDR3 loop spans 15 amino acids. CDR3 sequence: CASSGTGGSYDEQFF. The CDR3 DNA sequence: TGTGCCAGCAGCGGGACAGGGGGCTCCTACGATGAGCAGTTCTTC. The whole variable domain, remainder taken from reference TRBV7-3 and TRBJ2-1, is GAGVSQTPSNKVTEKGKYVELRCDPISGHTALYWYRQSLGQGPEFLIYFQGTGAADDSGLPNDRFFAVRPEGSVSTLKIQRTERGDSAVYLCASSGTGGSYDEQFFGPGTRLTVL.

This clonotype has a count of ten or more. The CDR3: CASSDSPSGGATKNIQYF. CDR3 in DNA: TGTGCCAGCAGTGATAGCCCTAGCGGGGGGGCGACCAAAAACATTCAGTACTTC. The chain recombines TRBV2 with TRBJ2-4; TRBD2 agrees at 12 bases. Germline V gene lookup returns CDR1 SNHLY and CDR2 FYNNEI. V shed 3 bases, J shed 2 bases, and the junction held 8 bases outside the gene matches. This CDR3 is built from 18 residues.

The V and J genes are TRBV18 and TRBJ2-7; 9 bases are shared with TRBD1. This CDR3 contains 15 residues. The J segment lost 6 bases and the V segment lost 6 bases, leaving 12 bases of the junction unmatched. Germline V gene data show CDR1 as KGHSH and CDR2 as LQKENI. The CDR3 DNA sequence: TGTGCCAGCTCTCCCAGCACAGGGGGCTGGGGCGAGCAGTACTTC. Translated: CASSPSTGGWGEQYF.

This clonotype was detected ten times or more. The V and J genes are TRBV28 and TRBJ2-7; 7 bases fit TRBD2. The germline V gene has CDR1 MDHEN and CDR2 SYDVKM. Trimming cost V 3 bases and J 7 bases; bases outside gene matches: 3. This CDR3 spans 12 amino acids. CDR3 coding DNA: TGTGCCAGCAGTTTGGTGCGGGGGGAGCAGTACTTC. This gives the protein CASSLVRGEQYF.

To note about this clonotype: With a much larger clone just one base away, this may be a read error. The J gene is TRBJ2-2, the V gene TRBV20-1; 11 nucleotides match TRBD2. The germline CDR1 and CDR2 sequences are DFQATT and SNEGSKA (reference sequence). This CDR3 has 15 residues. The CDR3 DNA reads TGCAGTGCTTTTAGCGGGGGGGCGAACACCGGGGAGCCGTTTTTT. Its protein product is CSAFSGGANTGEPFF.

About this clonotype: This may stem from a read error, because a much larger clone lies one nucleotide away. The rearrangement joins TRBV9 to TRBJ2-5; 10 bases are shared with TRBD2. Germline V lookup: CDR1 SGDLS, CDR2 YYNGEE. The CDR3 is made up of 15 amino acids. The CDR3 sequence is CACSASGGAIETQYF. CDR3 DNA sequence: TGTGCCTGCAGCGCGAGCGGGGGGGCCATTGAGACCCAGTACTTC.

The gene calls are TRBV5-1 and TRBJ2-7; a weak D match, TRBD1 (6 bases). V was cut by 4 bases and J by 0 bases, with 14 bases left in between. Germline V CDR1 and CDR2: SGHRS, YFSETQ. CDR3 length: 15 amino acids. DNA for the CDR3: TGCGCCAGCAGCCCCTCCGGGACAAGCTCCTACGAGCAGTACTTC. Translating it yields CASSPSGTSSYEQYF.

This clonotype was observed once. A much larger clone is a single base away; this may be a read error. The chain has TRBV11-2 and TRBJ1-1; tentatively, D is TRBD1 (6 bases). Germline assignment: CDR1 SGHAT and CDR2 FQNNGV. Trimming took off 8 bases at V and 4 bases at J, with 17 bases between the two ends. This CDR3 spans 14 amino acids. DNA of the CDR3: TGTGCCAGCTGCCTGGGACATTTGGGCACTGAAGCTTTCTTT. Encoded protein: CASCLGHLGTEAFF.